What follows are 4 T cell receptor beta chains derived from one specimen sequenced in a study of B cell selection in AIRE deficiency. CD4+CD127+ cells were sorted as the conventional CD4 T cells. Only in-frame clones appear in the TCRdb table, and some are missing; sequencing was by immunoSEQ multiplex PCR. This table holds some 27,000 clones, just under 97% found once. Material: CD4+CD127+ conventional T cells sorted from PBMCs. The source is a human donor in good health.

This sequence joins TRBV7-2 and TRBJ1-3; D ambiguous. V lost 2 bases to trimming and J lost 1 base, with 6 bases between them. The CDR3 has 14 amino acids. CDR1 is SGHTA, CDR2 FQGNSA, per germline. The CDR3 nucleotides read TGTGCCAGCAGCTTAAGGTTATCTGGAAACACCATATATTTT. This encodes CASSLRLSGNTIYF.

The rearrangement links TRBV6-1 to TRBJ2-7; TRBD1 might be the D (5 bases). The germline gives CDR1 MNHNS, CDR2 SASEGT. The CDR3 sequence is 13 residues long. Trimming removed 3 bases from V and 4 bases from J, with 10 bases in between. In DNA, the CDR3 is TGTGCCAGCAGTGACCAGGGTTCGTACGAGCAGTACTTC. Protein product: CASSDQGSYEQYF.

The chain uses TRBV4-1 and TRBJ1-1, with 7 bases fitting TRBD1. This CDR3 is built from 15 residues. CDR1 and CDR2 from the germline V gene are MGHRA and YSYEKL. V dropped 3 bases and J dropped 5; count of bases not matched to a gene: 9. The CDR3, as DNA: TGCGCCAGCAGCCACCCAGGGGGGAAATTGACTGAAGCTTTCTTT. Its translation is CASSHPGGKLTEAFF.

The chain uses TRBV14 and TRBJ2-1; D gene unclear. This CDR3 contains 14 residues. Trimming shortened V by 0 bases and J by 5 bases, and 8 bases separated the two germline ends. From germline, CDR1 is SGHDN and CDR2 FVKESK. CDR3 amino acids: CASSQETVHNEQFF. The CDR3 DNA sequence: TGTGCCAGCAGCCAAGAAACAGTCCACAATGAGCAGTTCTTC.